A selection of T cell receptor beta chains follows, all from one sample in a study of blood T cell repertoires in COVID-19. TCRdb's table, derived via immunoSEQ multiplex PCR, lists solely in-frame clones and lacks some. The sample consists of 130,000 to 150,000 clones, 80% to 90% of them appearing once. Sequences were obtained from peripheral blood. Source of these receptors: a woman aged 55-69 years with COVID-19, enrolled during active disease. CDR3s include the opening cysteine and the closing phenylalanine or tryptophan. The D gene is left open where the match is weak. Not all rows give a size; the values are once, few, many and, for expanded clones, a class.

CDR3aa: CASSLDIPASSPLHF
abundance: .
d_gene: .
v_gene: TRBV11-2

CDR3aa: CATSGRRVLNTEAFF
abundance: .
d_gene: .
v_gene: TRBV15

CDR3aa: CASSLVPGLFGNTIYF
abundance: .
d_gene: .
v_gene: TRBV7-2

CDR3aa: CASSYSMGAPEAFF
abundance: .
d_gene: .
v_gene: TRBV6-5

CDR3aa: CASSLAPDNSPLHF
abundance: .
d_gene: .
v_gene: TRBV7-9

CDR3aa: CASSLLIASNQPQHF
abundance: once
d_gene: .
v_gene: TRBV5-5

CDR3aa: CASSLRTGDLYGYTF
abundance: .
d_gene: TRBD1
v_gene: TRBV19

CDR3aa: CASSQDIQGGTQYF
abundance: .
d_gene: .
v_gene: TRBV4-1

CDR3aa: CASTPARGNTDTQYF
abundance: .
d_gene: .
v_gene: TRBV5-4

CDR3aa: CASSSKTGGSYNEQFF
abundance: .
d_gene: TRBD1
v_gene: TRBV6-5

CDR3aa: CASSLRQGLPGNTIYF
abundance: .
d_gene: TRBD1
v_gene: TRBV7-9

CDR3aa: CASQLAGSSYNEQFF
abundance: .
d_gene: TRBD2
v_gene: TRBV7-3

CDR3aa: CATSTTQREERETQYF
abundance: .
d_gene: .
v_gene: TRBV15

CDR3aa: CASSPGGLAGVEQYF
abundance: .
d_gene: TRBD2
v_gene: TRBV18

CDR3aa: CAQGLAATDTQYF
abundance: .
d_gene: TRBD2
v_gene: TRBV2

CDR3aa: CASSQEAGSGGYEQYF
abundance: .
d_gene: TRBD2
v_gene: TRBV4-2

CDR3aa: CASSVADSEASGYTF
abundance: .
d_gene: .
v_gene: TRBV9

CDR3aa: CASSGPLAGAYNEQFF
abundance: .
d_gene: TRBD2
v_gene: TRBV5-8

CDR3aa: CASSLGQGWEQYF
abundance: .
d_gene: TRBD1
v_gene: TRBV5-1

CDR3aa: CASSIDGPTEAFF
abundance: .
d_gene: .
v_gene: TRBV19

CDR3aa: CASSPPRLAGPDTQYF
abundance: .
d_gene: TRBD2
v_gene: TRBV7-9

CDR3aa: CASSSVERGKTQYF
abundance: once
d_gene: TRBD2
v_gene: TRBV5-4

CDR3aa: CASSDGGKNEQYF
abundance: .
d_gene: .
v_gene: TRBV21-1

CDR3aa: CASRQPTGVMGYTF
abundance: .
d_gene: TRBD1
v_gene: TRBV7-2

CDR3aa: CASRPTSGGKTQYF
abundance: once
d_gene: TRBD2
v_gene: TRBV7-2

CDR3aa: CASSKDRNTGELFF
abundance: .
d_gene: .
v_gene: TRBV19

CDR3aa: CATSNPGGTEAFF
abundance: .
d_gene: .
v_gene: TRBV15

CDR3aa: CASTPLWGGAISNGELFF
abundance: .
d_gene: .
v_gene: TRBV28

CDR3aa: CATSLAGAYEQYF
abundance: .
d_gene: TRBD2
v_gene: TRBV2

CDR3aa: CASSDPGTGNEQYF
abundance: few
d_gene: TRBD1
v_gene: TRBV6-2/TRBV6-3

CDR3aa: CASSPRDRGRPWPDNEQFF
abundance: .
d_gene: TRBD1
v_gene: TRBV7-3

CDR3aa: CSVGAGQKTEAFF
abundance: .
d_gene: .
v_gene: TRBV29-1

CDR3aa: CASSELAGSLEAFF
abundance: once
d_gene: .
v_gene: TRBV6-4

CDR3aa: CASSATPGTGPGEQFF
abundance: .
d_gene: TRBD1
v_gene: TRBV9

CDR3aa: CASSSDRGLEQYF
abundance: .
d_gene: TRBD1
v_gene: TRBV6-6

CDR3aa: CASSLGDRAAEAFF
abundance: .
d_gene: TRBD1
v_gene: TRBV7-8

CDR3aa: CASSQGLPAYEQYF
abundance: .
d_gene: .
v_gene: TRBV13

CDR3aa: CASSQMQYTGELFF
abundance: .
d_gene: .
v_gene: TRBV3-1/TRBV3-2

CDR3aa: CSASTGAGVDTQYF
abundance: .
d_gene: TRBD2
v_gene: TRBV20-1

CDR3aa: CAISPDRETFF
abundance: .
d_gene: TRBD1
v_gene: TRBV10-3

CDR3aa: CASSSDYTDTQYF
abundance: .
d_gene: .
v_gene: TRBV19

CDR3aa: CASSLRGGGQGATEAFF
abundance: .
d_gene: TRBD1
v_gene: TRBV11-2

CDR3aa: CASSQDVPGELFF
abundance: .
d_gene: .
v_gene: TRBV4-2

CDR3aa: CASSKGVGTEAFF
abundance: once
d_gene: .
v_gene: TRBV11-3

CDR3aa: CASSLAIGDEQFF
abundance: .
d_gene: .
v_gene: TRBV7-2

CDR3aa: CASSYSGGTGVYEQYF
abundance: .
d_gene: TRBD1
v_gene: TRBV6-5

CDR3aa: CASSGQGGSQPQHF
abundance: .
d_gene: TRBD1
v_gene: TRBV19

CDR3aa: CASSSGGSSRPQHF
abundance: few
d_gene: .
v_gene: TRBV7-9

CDR3aa: CASIPSSPSDGYTF
abundance: .
d_gene: .
v_gene: TRBV13

CDR3aa: CAWAPGVDYGYTF
abundance: .
d_gene: .
v_gene: TRBV30

CDR3aa: CAWSADNNSPLHF
abundance: once
d_gene: .
v_gene: TRBV30

CDR3aa: CASSSAGAPGNTIYF
abundance: .
d_gene: .
v_gene: TRBV11-2

CDR3aa: CASGRGGADTQYF
abundance: .
d_gene: .
v_gene: TRBV2

CDR3aa: CASSQAQGVETQYF
abundance: .
d_gene: TRBD1
v_gene: TRBV3-1/TRBV3-2

CDR3aa: CASSPSGGVSTDTQYF
abundance: .
d_gene: TRBD2
v_gene: TRBV6-2/TRBV6-3